The present T cell receptor beta chain was sequenced within a study of blood T cells in healthy people across ages. Study results and caveats: Both higher diversity and more naive CD4+ cells marked long-lived donors when set against aged donors.

This clonotype was found a few times. As yet, its antigen is unknown. A J-beta primer mix and a sample-barcoded 5' primer were used in a second PCR of about 7 to 12 cycles. TCRdb recomputed calls from the 5' RACE reads with MiXCR, one row per CDR3 protein. The repertoire holds 1.5 million to 2 million distinct CDR3 sequences, with approximately 39% as singletons. Trimming took off 0 bases at V and 4 bases at J, with 12 bases between the two ends. The CDR3 is 15 residues long. Germline CDR1 is LGHDT and CDR2 is YNNKEL (reference sequence). This TCR derives from a human donor in good health. This rearrangement joins TRBV3-1 to TRBJ1-2; D gene unclear. Sequenced input: blood. DNA of the CDR3: TGTGCCAGCAGCCAAGAGGCGGCCGTGGCCTATGGCTACACCTTC. Its protein is CASSQEAAVAYGYTF.